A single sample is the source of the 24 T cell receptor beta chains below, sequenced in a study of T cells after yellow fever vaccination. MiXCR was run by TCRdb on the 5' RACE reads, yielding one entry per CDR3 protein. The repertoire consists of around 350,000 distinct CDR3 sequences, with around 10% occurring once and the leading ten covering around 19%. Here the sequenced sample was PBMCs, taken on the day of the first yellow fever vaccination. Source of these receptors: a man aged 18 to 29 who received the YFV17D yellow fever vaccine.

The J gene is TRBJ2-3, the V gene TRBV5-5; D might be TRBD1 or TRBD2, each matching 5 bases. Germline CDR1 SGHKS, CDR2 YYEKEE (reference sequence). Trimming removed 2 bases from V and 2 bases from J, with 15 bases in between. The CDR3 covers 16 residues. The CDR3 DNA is TGTGCCAGCAGCTTAAGGCCAGGGACCTACACAGATACGCAGTATTTT. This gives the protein CASSLRPGTYTDTQYF.

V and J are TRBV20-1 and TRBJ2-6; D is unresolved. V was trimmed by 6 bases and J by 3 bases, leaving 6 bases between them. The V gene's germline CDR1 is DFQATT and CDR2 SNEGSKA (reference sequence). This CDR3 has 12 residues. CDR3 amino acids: CSATSGANVLTF. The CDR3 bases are TGCAGTGCGACCAGTGGGGCCAACGTCCTGACTTTC.

The DNA for the CDR3 is TGTGCTAGTGGTTTGGTACCCGAGAACACCGGGGAGCTGTTTTTT. It is translated as CASGLVPENTGELFF. The V gene is TRBV12-5, the J gene TRBJ2-2; D is uncertain. The CDR3 totals 15 residues. Per germline, CDR1 LGHNT and CDR2 FRNRAP. V lost 0 bases and J lost 1, with 6 bases in between.

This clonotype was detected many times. The CDR3 DNA reads TGTGCCAGCAGTTTCACTAGGGGTGCGACCCAGTACTTC. It yields the protein CASSFTRGATQYF. The genes are TRBV12-3 or TRBV12-4 and TRBJ2-5, with D perhaps being TRBD1 or TRBD2 (5 bases each). The CDR3 loop spans 13 amino acids. V was clipped by 3 bases and J by 7 bases, with 12 bases between them.

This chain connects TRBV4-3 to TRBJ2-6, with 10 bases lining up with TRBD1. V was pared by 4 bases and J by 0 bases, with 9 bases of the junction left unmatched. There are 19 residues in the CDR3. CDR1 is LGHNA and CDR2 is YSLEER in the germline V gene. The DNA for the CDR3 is TGCGCCAGCAGCCTGGCCCCGGGACAGGGGTTCTCTGGGGCCAACGTCCTGACTTTC. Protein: CASSLAPGQGFSGANVLTF.

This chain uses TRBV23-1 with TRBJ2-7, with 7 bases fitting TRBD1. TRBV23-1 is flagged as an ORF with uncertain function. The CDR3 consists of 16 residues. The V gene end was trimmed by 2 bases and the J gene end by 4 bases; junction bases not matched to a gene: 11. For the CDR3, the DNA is TGCGCCAGCAGTCAAACTAGGGACAGCGGACGTTACGAGCAGTACGTC. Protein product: CASSQTRDSGRYEQYV.

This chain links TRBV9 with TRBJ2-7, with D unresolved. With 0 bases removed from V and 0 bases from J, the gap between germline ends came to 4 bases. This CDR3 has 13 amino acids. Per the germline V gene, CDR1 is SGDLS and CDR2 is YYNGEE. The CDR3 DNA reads TGTGCCAGCAGCGTAGGGGTCTCCTACGAGCAGTACTTC. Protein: CASSVGVSYEQYF.

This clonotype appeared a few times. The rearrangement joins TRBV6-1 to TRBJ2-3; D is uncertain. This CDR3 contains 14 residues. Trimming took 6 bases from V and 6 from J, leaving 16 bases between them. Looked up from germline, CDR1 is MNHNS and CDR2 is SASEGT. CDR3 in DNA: TGTGCCAGCAGCCCAGTCGATGCTCAGGATACGCAGTATTTT. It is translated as CASSPVDAQDTQYF.

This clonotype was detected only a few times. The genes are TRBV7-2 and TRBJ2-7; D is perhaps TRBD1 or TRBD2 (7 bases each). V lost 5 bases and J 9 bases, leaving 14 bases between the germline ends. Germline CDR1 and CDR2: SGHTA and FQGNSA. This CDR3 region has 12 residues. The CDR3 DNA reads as TGTGCCAGCAGCCCAGGGGGGGGCGCGCAGTACTTC. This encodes CASSPGGGAQYF.

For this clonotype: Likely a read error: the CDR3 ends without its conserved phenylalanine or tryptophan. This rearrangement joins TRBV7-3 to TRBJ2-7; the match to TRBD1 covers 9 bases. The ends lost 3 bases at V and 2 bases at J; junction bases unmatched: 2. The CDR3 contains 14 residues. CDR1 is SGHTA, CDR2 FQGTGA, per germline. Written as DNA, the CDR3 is TGTGCCAGCAGCTTTAGGGACAGGGCCTACGAGCAGTACTCC. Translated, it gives CASSFRDRAYEQYS.

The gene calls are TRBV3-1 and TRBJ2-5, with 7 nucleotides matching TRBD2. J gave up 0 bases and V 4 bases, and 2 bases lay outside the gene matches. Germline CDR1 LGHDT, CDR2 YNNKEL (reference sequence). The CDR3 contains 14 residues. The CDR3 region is CASSRAGNQETQYF. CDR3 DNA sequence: TGTGCCAGCAGCCGAGCGGGGAACCAAGAGACCCAGTACTTC.

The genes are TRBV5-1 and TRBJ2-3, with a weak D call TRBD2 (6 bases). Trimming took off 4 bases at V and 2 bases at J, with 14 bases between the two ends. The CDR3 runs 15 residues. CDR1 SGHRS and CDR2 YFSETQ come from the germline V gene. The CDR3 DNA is TGCGCCAGCAGCGTTAGCTGGGGGGACACAGATACGCAGTATTTT. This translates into CASSVSWGDTDTQYF.

CDR3 protein: CASSPIYRVLGSPLHF. The CDR3 DNA reads as TGTGCCAGCAGCCCGATTTACAGGGTTTTGGGTTCACCCCTCCACTTT. V usage is TRBV7-2 and J usage is TRBJ1-6; D is possibly TRBD1 (6 bases). Germline CDR1 and CDR2: SGHTA and FQGNSA. V lost 5 bases and J 9 bases, leaving 20 bases between the germline ends. The CDR3 covers 16 residues.

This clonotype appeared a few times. CDR3 amino acids: CASSQGTSGSPLHF. CDR3 DNA: TGTGCCAGCAGCCAGGGGACATCGGGTTCACCCCTCCACTTT. The chain links TRBV4-2 to TRBJ1-6; D is possibly TRBD1 (6 bases). V lost 3 bases and J 9 bases, leaving 12 bases between the germline ends. The CDR3 is 14 amino acids. Germline V CDR1 and CDR2: LGHNA, YNFKEQ.

CDR3 sequence: CASSLVEGSYEQYF. The CDR3 DNA sequence: TGTGCCAGCAGCTTAGTGGAGGGTTCCTACGAGCAGTACTTC. The chain joins TRBV7-2 to TRBJ2-7; tentatively, D is TRBD2 (6 bases). The V gene lost 1 base and the J gene lost 1 base, with 8 bases spanning the gap. Germline CDR1 is SGHTA and CDR2 is FQGNSA. The CDR3 is 14 residues long.

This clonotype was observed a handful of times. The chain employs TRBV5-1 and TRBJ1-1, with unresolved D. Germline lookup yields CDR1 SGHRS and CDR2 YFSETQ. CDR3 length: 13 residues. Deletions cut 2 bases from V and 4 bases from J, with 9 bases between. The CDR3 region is CASSLRQRTEAFF. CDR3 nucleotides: TGCGCCAGCAGCTTACGGCAGCGCACTGAAGCTTTCTTT.

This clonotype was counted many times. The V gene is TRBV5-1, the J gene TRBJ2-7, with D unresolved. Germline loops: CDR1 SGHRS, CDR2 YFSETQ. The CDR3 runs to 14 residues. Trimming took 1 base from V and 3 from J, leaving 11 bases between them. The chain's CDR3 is CASSLSVPNYEQYF. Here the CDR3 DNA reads TGCGCCAGCAGCTTGTCGGTCCCTAACTACGAGCAGTACTTC.

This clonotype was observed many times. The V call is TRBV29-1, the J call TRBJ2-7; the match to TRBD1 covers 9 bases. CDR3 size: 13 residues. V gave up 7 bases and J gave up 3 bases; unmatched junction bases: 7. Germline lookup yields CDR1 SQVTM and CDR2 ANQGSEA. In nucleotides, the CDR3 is TGCAGCGCTGGAGGGACAGGGTTCTACGAGCAGTACTTC. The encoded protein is CSAGGTGFYEQYF.

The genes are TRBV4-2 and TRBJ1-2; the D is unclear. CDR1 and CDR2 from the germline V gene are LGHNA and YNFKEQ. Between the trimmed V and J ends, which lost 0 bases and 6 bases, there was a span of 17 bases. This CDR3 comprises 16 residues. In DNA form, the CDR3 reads TGTGCCAGCAGCCAAGAGGGATTGAGGCAAGGACATGGCTACACCTTC. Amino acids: CASSQEGLRQGHGYTF.

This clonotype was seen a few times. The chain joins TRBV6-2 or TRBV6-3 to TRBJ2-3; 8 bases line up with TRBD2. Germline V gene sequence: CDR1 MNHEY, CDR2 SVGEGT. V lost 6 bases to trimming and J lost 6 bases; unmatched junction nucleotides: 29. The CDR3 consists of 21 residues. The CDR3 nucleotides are TGTGCCAGCAGGAGAAGCCGGGGGGGCCTGATCGGCAAGACACAATCGGATACGCAGTATTTT. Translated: CASRRSRGGLIGKTQSDTQYF.

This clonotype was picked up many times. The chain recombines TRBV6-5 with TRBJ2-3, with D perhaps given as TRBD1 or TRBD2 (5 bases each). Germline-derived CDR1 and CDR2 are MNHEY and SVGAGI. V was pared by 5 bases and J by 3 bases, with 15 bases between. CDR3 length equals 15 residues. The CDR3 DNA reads TGTGCCAGCAGTATCCGGGGCCCGCGGACAGATACGCAGTATTTT. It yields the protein CASSIRGPRTDTQYF.

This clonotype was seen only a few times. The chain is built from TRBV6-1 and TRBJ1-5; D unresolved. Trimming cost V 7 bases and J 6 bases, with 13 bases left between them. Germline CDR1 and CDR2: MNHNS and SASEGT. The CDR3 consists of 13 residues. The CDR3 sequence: CASTPREGQPQHF. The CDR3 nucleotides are TGTGCCAGCACCCCCCGTGAGGGTCAGCCCCAGCATTTT.

As DNA, the CDR3 is TGTGCCAGCAGTGTCGGGCACCCGAAAGGGGACATTCAGTACTTC. This encodes CASSVGHPKGDIQYF. The chain links TRBV2 to TRBJ2-4; TRBD1 might be the D (5 bases). The CDR3 sequence is 15 residues long. Trimming left V 4 bases short and J 8 bases short, with 18 bases between. CDR1 SNHLY and CDR2 FYNNEI come from the germline V gene.

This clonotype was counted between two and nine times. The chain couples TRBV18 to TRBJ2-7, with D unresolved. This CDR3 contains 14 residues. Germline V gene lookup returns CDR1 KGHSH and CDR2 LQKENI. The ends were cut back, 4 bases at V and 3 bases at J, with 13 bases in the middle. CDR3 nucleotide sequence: TGTGCCAGCTCACTCCTCGGATTCTTCTACGAGCAGTACTTC. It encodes CASSLLGFFYEQYF. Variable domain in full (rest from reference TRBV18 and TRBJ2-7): NAGVMQNPRHLVRRRGQEARLRCSPMKGHSHVYWYRQLPEEGLKFMVYLQKENIIDESGMPKERFSAEFPKEGPSILRIQQVVRGDSAAYFCASSLLGFFYEQYFGPGTRLTVT.